Sequencing of this T cell receptor beta chain was carried out in a study of cytomegalovirus exposure and HLA in healthy donors. For the study at large: Early release data held 85 million or so unique TCRs from HLA-typed donors. Study outcomes and limitations: Accurate prediction of most subjects' HLA-A and HLA-B alleles from TCR beta sequences was reported. TCR beta V- and J-gene trimming, according to a later analysis, was linked to a missense DCLRE1C variant.

In germline, CDR1 is LNHDA, CDR2 SQIVND (reference sequence). The CDR3 sequence is 14 residues long. V shed 7 bases and J shed 2 bases, with 14 bases lying between them. Both 60 Vbeta primers and 13 Jbeta primers went into the PCR. The assay was immunoSEQ multiplex PCR, and TCRdb's table has in-frame clones only and misses some. Among over 150,000 clones listed, nearly 80% were seen once. Worth noting for this clone: The antigen is undetermined.

The TCR was taken from a man in his late teens or twenties in good health and CMV-seropositive. The chain has TRBV19 and TRBJ1-1; possible D gene TRBD1, 6 bases. The specimen sequenced was PBMCs. CDR3 coding DNA: TGTGCCAGTATGGAGGGGGGGCTAAACACTGAAGCTTTCTTT. The encoded protein is CASMEGGLNTEAFF.